This TCR beta chain was recorded in a study of blood T cells in healthy people across ages. The authors ran a second PCR of roughly 6 to 11 cycles using a sample-barcoded 5' primer and a J-beta primer mix. TCRdb fed the 5' RACE reads into MiXCR, producing one record per CDR3 protein. The sample includes approximately 800,000 distinct CDR3 sequences, approximately 65% seen only once; the top ten take roughly 25%. This CDR3 is 16 amino acids long. Germline V gene sequence: CDR1 KGHSH, CDR2 LQKENI. The rearrangement uses TRBV18 and TRBJ2-4; no clear D gene. The J call is in doubt because the DNA end fits TRBJ2-7 better. The sequence was obtained from a man in his thirties or forties in good health. Specimen: blood. The DNA for the CDR3 is TGTGCCAGCTCACCACTCGCGATAAGCGATGGCCACGAGCAGTACTTC. This codes for CASSPLAISDGHEQYF.